A selection of T cell receptor beta chains follows, all from one sample in a study of HIV-infected children after antiretroviral therapy interruption. From the 3' RACE reads, TCRdb called clonotypes with MiXCR, one entry per CDR3 protein. The repertoire holds around 15,000 distinct CDR3 sequences, with 3.4% as singletons. Sample: CD45RO+ CD8+ T cells from PBMCs, pooled from several time points, taken from a donor given antiretroviral therapy, either interrupted or continuous. All receptors come from a pool of human donors with HIV. Both conserved end residues are part of each CDR3. D genes are given only for firm matches. Clone size is not always given. Where it is, it says once, few, many or a class for expanded clones.

-,TRBV4-1,TRBJ2-3,many,14,TGCGCCAGCAGTCAAGGGGAGTTCACAGATACGCAGTATTTT,CASSQGEFTDTQYF
TRBD2,TRBV7-2,TRBJ2-7,many,15,TGTGCCACCACCCACCCCCGGGAGGGCCTCTACGAGCAGTACTTC,CATTHPREGLYEQYF
TRBD1,TRBV12-3/TRBV12-4,TRBJ2-2,medium-sized,15,TGTGCCAGCAGTTTAGAAGGGACAGGGTTCGGGGAGCTGTTTTTT,CASSLEGTGFGELFF
TRBD1,TRBV28,TRBJ2-7,many,13,TGTGCCAGCAGCCCGGGACAGAGCTACGAGCAGTACTTC,CASSPGQSYEQYF
TRBD1,TRBV20-1,TRBJ1-1,many,16,TGCAGTGCTAGAGATCCCGGACAGGGGGAGAGCACTGAAGCTTTCTTT,CSARDPGQGESTEAFF
-,TRBV12-3/TRBV12-4,TRBJ2-1,many,15,TGTGCCAGCAGTTCCCCCAGGGAATATTACAATGAGCAGTTCTTC,CASSSPREYYNEQFF
-,TRBV20-1,TRBJ1-1,many,13,TGCAGTGCTAGGACCGCCATGAACACTGAAGCTTTCTTT,CSARTAMNTEAFF
TRBD1,TRBV7-9,TRBJ1-2,many,15,TGTGCCAGCAGCTCGGGACAGGCTTATACTGGCGGCTACACCTTC,CASSSGQAYTGGYTF
TRBD1,TRBV20-1,TRBJ1-1,many,14,TGCAGTGCTAGAGATCAGGGGGGGAGCACTGAAGCTTTCTTT,CSARDQGGSTEAFF
-,TRBV14,TRBJ2-1,medium-sized,12,TGTGCCAGCAGCCAAGTGGGACTTCTGCAGTTCTTC,CASSQVGLLQFF
-,TRBV27,TRBJ1-5,many,14,TGTGCCAGCAGTTTAATGACATCCAATCAGCCCCAGCATTTT,CASSLMTSNQPQHF
TRBD1,TRBV6-4,TRBJ1-5,-,15,TGTGCCAGCAGCGCCCACGGGACAGGGGAACAGCCCCAGCATTTT,CASSAHGTGEQPQHF
TRBD1,TRBV5-1,TRBJ2-4,many,17,TGCGCCAGCAGCCAGCGACAGGGGGCGCGTGCCAAAAACATTCAGTACTTC,CASSQRQGARAKNIQYF
-,TRBV11-3,TRBJ2-7,many,15,TGTGCCAGCAGCTCACGGGGGATAGGGTTCCACGAGCAGTACTTC,CASSSRGIGFHEQYF
-,TRBV10-1,TRBJ2-6,many,17,TGCGCCACCCGGAGGAGGGGAGAACGCTCTGGGGCCAACGTCCTGACTTTC,CATRRRGERSGANVLTF
-,TRBV28,TRBJ2-3,few,15,TGTGCCAGTACTATAGGACTTGCCCCCACAGATACGCAGTATTTT,CASTIGLAPTDTQYF
TRBD2,TRBV20-1,TRBJ2-7,many,14,TGCAGTGCAGCCTTAGCGGGGCTTTCCTACGAGCAGTACTTC,CSAALAGLSYEQYF
-,TRBV20-1,TRBJ1-2,many,13,TGCAGTGCTAGAGTAGGGGGATTCTATGGCTACACCTTC,CSARVGGFYGYTF
-,TRBV3-1,TRBJ1-6,many,14,TGTGCCAGCAGCCCCACAGCTTATAATTCACCCCTCCACTTT,CASSPTAYNSPLHF
-,TRBV10-3,TRBJ1-4,-,12,TGTGCCTCGATCGGGGAGTCGGGGAGGATCCTTTTT,CASIGESGRILF
-,TRBV19,TRBJ2-5,many,13,TGTGCCAGTAGCAATTGGGCGGAAGAGACCCAGTACTTC,CASSNWAEETQYF
-,TRBV20-1,TRBJ1-2,many,13,TGCAGTGCTAGAGTCTCGTATTCCTATGGCTACACCTTC,CSARVSYSYGYTF
-,TRBV20-1,TRBJ2-7,many,15,TGCAGTGCTAGAGATCTAGGTCGGGGGACCTACGAGCAGTACTTC,CSARDLGRGTYEQYF
-,TRBV7-9,TRBJ2-2,many,15,TGTGCCAGCAGCTTGACGGGGGCCGGAATTGGGGAGCTGTTTTTT,CASSLTGAGIGELFF
TRBD1,TRBV7-9,TRBJ2-1,many,14,TGTGCCAGCTTACGACAGGGGGCGGGGAATGAGCAGTTCTTC,CASLRQGAGNEQFF
-,TRBV6-1,TRBJ2-7,many,13,TGTGCCAGCAATGAAGGGGGGAGCTACGAGCAGTACTTC,CASNEGGSYEQYF
-,TRBV5-5,TRBJ2-3,medium-sized,17,TGTGCCAGCAGTTTGAACCCTAGCGATGTGAGGGGTGATACGCAGTATTTT,CASSLNPSDVRGDTQYF
-,TRBV5-1,TRBJ2-7,many,14,TGCGCCAGCAGCTTGGGGGGGCCCGTCCACGAGCAGTACTTC,CASSLGGPVHEQYF
-,TRBV5-5,TRBJ1-3,many,15,TGTGCCAGCAGCCAATACAGTGGACTACTAAACACCATATATTTT,CASSQYSGLLNTIYF
-,TRBV14,TRBJ2-7,many,14,TGTGCCAGCACCCAACAGGGCTGGATCCACGAGCAGTACTTC,CASTQQGWIHEQYF
-,TRBV10-2,TRBJ2-7,many,13,TGCGCCAGCCGACAGGACCCCTCCTACGAGCAGTACTTC,CASRQDPSYEQYF
-,TRBV15,TRBJ1-6,many,15,TGTGCCACCAGCAGAGATATGGACACTAATTCACCCCTCCACTTT,CATSRDMDTNSPLHF
-,TRBV20-1,TRBJ1-1,many,12,TGCAGTGCTAGACGTCTAGGGGGTGAAGCTTTCTTT,CSARRLGGEAFF
-,TRBV20-1,TRBJ2-3,few,15,TGCAGTGCTAGAGATAGGGCATCTAGCACAGATACGCAGTATTTT,CSARDRASSTDTQYF
-,TRBV6-2/TRBV6-3,TRBJ2-7,many,14,TGTGCCAGCAGTTTGGGAGCGGAGGGATACGAGCAGTACTTC,CASSLGAEGYEQYF
-,TRBV12-3/TRBV12-4,TRBJ2-2,-,15,TGTGCCAGCAGTTTGAGGCAGAGTTTCACCGGGGAGCTGTTTTTT,CASSLRQSFTGELFF
-,TRBV28,TRBJ2-5,many,12,TGTGCCAGCAAGAAGGGGCAGGAGACCCAGTACTTC,CASKKGQETQYF
TRBD1,TRBV12-3/TRBV12-4,TRBJ2-7,many,13,TGTGCCAGCAGTGAAGAGGGGGCTGAGGAGCAGTACTTC,CASSEEGAEEQYF
TRBD2,TRBV6-4,TRBJ2-3,-,16,TGTGCCAGCAGTGCCACCGGGACTAGCGGGGGGGCCCAGCAGTATTTT,CASSATGTSGGAQQYF
-,TRBV6-6,TRBJ1-1,many,11,TGTGCCAGCGGGGCCCACACTGAAGCTTTCTTT,CASGAHTEAFF
TRBD2,TRBV4-1,TRBJ2-1,many,13,TGCGCCAGCAGCCGGGACTACAACAATGAGCAGTTCTTC,CASSRDYNNEQFF
-,TRBV12-3/TRBV12-4,TRBJ1-4,few,11,TGTGCCGCCCAGGCTGCCGAAAAACTGTTTTTT,CAAQAAEKLFF
TRBD2,TRBV4-1,TRBJ2-2,many,19,TGCGCCAGCAGCCAACCCCATGGGGGGGGTGAAATTAACACCGGGGAGCTGTTTTTT,CASSQPHGGGEINTGELFF
TRBD2,TRBV7-3,TRBJ2-2,many,16,TGTGCCAGCAGCTTATTAGCGGGGGGAATCTCCGGGGAGCTGTTTTTT,CASSLLAGGISGELFF
TRBD2,TRBV28,TRBJ2-5,medium-sized,15,TGTGCCAGCAGTATGCGACTAGCGGAACAAGAGACCCAGTACTTC,CASSMRLAEQETQYF
TRBD2,TRBV13,TRBJ2-3,many,12,TGTGCCAGCAGCGACACTAGCGGTTTGCAGTATTTT,CASSDTSGLQYF
TRBD1,TRBV9,TRBJ1-1,medium-sized,13,TGTGCCAGCAGCGACAGAGGGACAGGGGAAGCTTTCTTT,CASSDRGTGEAFF
-,TRBV20-1,TRBJ2-5,medium-sized,12,TGCAGTGCTAGCCCGACAGGAGAGACCCAGTACTTC,CSASPTGETQYF
-,TRBV12-3/TRBV12-4,TRBJ2-7,many,12,TGTGTCAGCAGTCCACGGACCGGAGGGCAGTACTTC,CVSSPRTGGQYF